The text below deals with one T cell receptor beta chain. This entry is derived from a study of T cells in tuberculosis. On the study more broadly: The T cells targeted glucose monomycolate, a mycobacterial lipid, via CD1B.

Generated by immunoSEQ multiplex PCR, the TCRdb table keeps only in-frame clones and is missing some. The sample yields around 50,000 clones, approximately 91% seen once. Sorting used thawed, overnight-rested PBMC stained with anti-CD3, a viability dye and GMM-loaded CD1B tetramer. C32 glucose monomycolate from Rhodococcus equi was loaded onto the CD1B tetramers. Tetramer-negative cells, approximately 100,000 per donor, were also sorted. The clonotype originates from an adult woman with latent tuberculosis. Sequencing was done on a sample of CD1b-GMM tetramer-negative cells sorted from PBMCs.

The CDR3 loop reads CASSISGGREKLFF. In DNA, the CDR3 is TGTGCCAGCAGTATCAGTGGGGGGAGGGAAAAACTGTTTTTT. The V call is TRBV6-5, the J call TRBJ1-4; maybe TRBD1 (5 bases). The CDR3 totals 14 residues. The germline V and J ends were trimmed by 5 bases and 8 bases, with 15 bases remaining between them. Per germline, CDR1 MNHEY and CDR2 SVGAGI.